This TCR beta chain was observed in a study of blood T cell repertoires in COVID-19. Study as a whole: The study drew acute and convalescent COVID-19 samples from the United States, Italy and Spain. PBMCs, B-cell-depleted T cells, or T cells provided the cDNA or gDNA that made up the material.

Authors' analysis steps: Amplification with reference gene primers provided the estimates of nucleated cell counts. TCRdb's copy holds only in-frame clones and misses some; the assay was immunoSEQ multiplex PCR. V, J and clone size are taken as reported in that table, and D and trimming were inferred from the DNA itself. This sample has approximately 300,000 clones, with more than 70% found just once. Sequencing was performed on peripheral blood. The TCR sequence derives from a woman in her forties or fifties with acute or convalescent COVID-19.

The CDR3 sequence is CASSSHSYVTSAVGGEQYF. CDR3 in DNA: TGTGCCAGCAGTTCCCACAGCTACGTCACTAGCGCCGTCGGGGGTGAGCAGTACTTC. The chain carries TRBV27 and TRBJ2-7; 7 positions match TRBD2. This CDR3 has 19 amino acids. Unmatched junction bases numbered 25, after V lost 4 bases and J lost 7 bases. The germline V gene has CDR1 MNHEY and CDR2 SMNVEV (reference sequence).